The 6 T cell receptor beta chains below were found in one sample sequenced in a study of blood T cell repertoires in COVID-19. Sequenced by immunoSEQ multiplex PCR; TCRdb stores in-frame clones only, minus some. This table holds under 400,000 clones, more than 70% found once. The sequencing input was peripheral blood. The receptors derive from a woman in her thirties with COVID-19, enrolled during active disease.

In its sample, this clone was seen once. V gene TRBV5-4 combines with J gene TRBJ2-5; D gene uncertain. The germline V gene encodes CDR1 SGHNT and CDR2 YYREEE (reference sequence). The CDR3 covers 14 residues. The V end was cut by 0 bases, the J end by 4 bases, with 10 bases between. CDR3 DNA sequence: TGTGCCAGCAGCTTGGAGCAAGCGCCAGAGACCCAGTACTTC. Translating it yields CASSLEQAPETQYF. Drawing the rest from reference TRBV5-4 and TRBJ2-5, the complete variable domain is ETGVTQSPTHLIKTRGQQVTLRCSSQSGHNTVSWYQQALGQGPQFIFQYYREEENGRGNFPPRFSGLQFPNYSSELNVNALELDDSALYLCASSLEQAPETQYFGPGTRLLVL.

This chain joins TRBV4-1 and TRBJ2-5; possible D gene TRBD2, 6 bases. Germline values: CDR1 MGHRA, CDR2 YSYEKL. The CDR3 loop spans 16 amino acids. V was shortened by 0 bases and J by 2 bases, with 13 bases between the two germline ends. The CDR3 here is CASSQEYGSAQETQYF. The CDR3 DNA reads TGCGCCAGCAGCCAAGAGTACGGGAGTGCTCAAGAGACCCAGTACTTC.

The rearrangement links TRBV28 to TRBJ2-3, with 11 bases that match TRBD2. The V gene end was trimmed by 7 bases and the J gene end by 4 bases; junction bases not matched to a gene: 13. Germline assignment: CDR1 MDHEN and CDR2 SYDVKM. CDR3 size: 17 residues. In nucleotides, the CDR3 is TGTGCCAGCACCGATCCTCTTCTTAGCGGGAGGGCAGATACGCAGTATTTT. This sequence encodes CASTDPLLSGRADTQYF.

The chain links TRBV29-1 to TRBJ2-7; TRBD1 matches at 10 bases. CDR3 length: 13 residues. From germline, CDR1 is SQVTM and CDR2 ANQGSEA. Losses at the gene ends were 8 bases for V and 5 bases for J; bases not matched to a gene: 9. The CDR3 coding sequence is TGCAGCATAAGTACGGGACAGGGGAACGAGCAGTACTTC. It is translated as CSISTGQGNEQYF.

The chain couples TRBV5-8 to TRBJ1-2; D call uncertain. This CDR3 region has 14 residues. Germline V gene data show CDR1 as SGHTS and CDR2 as YDEGEE. Trimming removed 7 bases at V and 7 bases at J, with 20 bases between. The CDR3 loop reads CASRSGVAHSGYTF. CDR3 in DNA: TGTGCCAGCCGATCCGGGGTAGCCCACTCTGGCTACACCTTC.

This chain links TRBV10-3 with TRBJ2-3; a possible D gene is TRBD2 (5 bases). V lost 0 bases and J lost 2, with 9 bases in between. Per germline, CDR1 ENHRY and CDR2 SYGVKD. There are 15 residues in the CDR3. The CDR3 DNA follows: TGTGCCATCAGTGAGTCCGCGGGCTTCACAGATACGCAGTATTTT. This gives the protein CAISESAGFTDTQYF.